This T cell receptor (beta chain) comes out of a study of blood T cell repertoires in COVID-19. The CDR3 is 14 amino acids. Trimming left V 1 base short and J 6 bases short, with 10 bases between. Germline V CDR1 and CDR2: SEHNR, FQNEAQ (reference sequence). Only in-frame clones appear in the TCRdb table, and some are missing; sequencing was by immunoSEQ multiplex PCR. The table includes about 400,000 clones, 88% detected once. The genes are TRBV7-9 and TRBJ2-4; possible D gene TRBD1, 6 bases. The sequence derives from a woman in her 40s with acute COVID-19. Sequenced material: PBMCs or T cells enriched from blood (not recorded which). The CDR3 here is CASSLEGVSNIQYF. In DNA, the CDR3 is TGTGCCAGCAGCTTAGAGGGGGTCTCAAACATTCAGTACTTC.